This T cell receptor (beta chain) was found in a study of CD8 T cells in ankylosing spondylitis. Quantitative 5'-RACE with molecular barcodes generated TCR beta libraries. MiXCR, applied by TCRdb to the 5' RACE reads, yields one record per CDR3 protein. The sample lists roughly 180,000 distinct CDR3 sequences; 9.8% were seen once. Study-wide results and caveats: Disease-linked clones were reportedly significantly enriched in matched ankylosing spondylitis synovial fluid. It appeared that ankylosing spondylitis blood was characterized by a TCR beta motif of about 8 highly homologous variants.

As regards this clonotype: What it recognizes is unknown.

Germline V gene sequence: CDR1 MNHEY, CDR2 SVGEGT. This CDR3 has 13 residues. V was trimmed by 5 bases and J by 5 bases, leaving 12 bases between them. The V and J genes are TRBV6-2 or TRBV6-3 and TRBJ2-5; D not resolved. The material sequenced was blood, either unsorted or a sorted T cell fraction (not recorded which). This receptor was obtained from a female donor with ankylosing spondylitis or in good health (not recorded which). In DNA form, the CDR3 reads TGTGCCAGCAGTAAGGTGGGCTGGGAGACCCAGTACTTC. Its protein is CASSKVGWETQYF.